This T cell receptor beta chain was documented in a study of T cells in Graves' hyperthyroidism and ophthalmopathy. This clonotype was observed at least ten times. From RNA transcripts, TCR beta CDR3 regions were amplified. During a first-round RT-PCR of the TCR CDR3, the HTBI primer set was used. TCRdb reanalysed the multiplex PCR reads using MiXCR and keeps one entry per CDR3 protein. Here the sample spans more than 350,000 distinct CDR3 sequences, about a sixth being singletons. Germline CDR1 reads DFQATT; CDR2 reads SNEGSKA (reference sequence). Trimming cost V 2 bases and J 5 bases; bases outside gene matches: 9. This CDR3 is 18 amino acids long.

This sequence originates from a woman in her 30s with Graves' hyperthyroidism that later progressed to Graves' ophthalmopathy. This rearrangement joins TRBV20-1 to TRBJ2-1; TRBD2 matches at 16 bases. Sequencing input: blood. This chain's CDR3 is CSARRSPGTSGRDNEQFF. The CDR3 region has the DNA TGCAGTGCTAGAAGGAGCCCCGGGACTAGCGGGAGGGACAATGAGCAGTTCTTC.